The 19 T cell receptor beta chains given below trace back to one sample, sequenced in a study of blood T cell repertoires in COVID-19. Assay: immunoSEQ multiplex PCR; the TCRdb copy retains only in-frame clones and omits some. Found here are tens of thousands of clones, 92% of them singletons; the top ten hold more than 25%. Sequencing was carried out using peripheral blood. The source is a man in his 70s with active COVID-19.

CDR3 in amino acids: CASHSGLAGVGEQFF. DNA of the CDR3: TGTGCCAGTCACTCGGGGCTAGCGGGAGTAGGTGAGCAGTTCTTC. The V call is TRBV5-6, the J call TRBJ2-1, with 10 bases that match TRBD2. The CDR3 has 15 residues. The J segment lost 9 bases and the V segment lost 8 bases, leaving 14 bases of the junction unmatched. Germline V gives CDR1 SGHDT, CDR2 YYEEEE. Using reference TRBV5-6 and TRBJ2-1 for the parts outside the CDR3, the full variable domain is DAGVTQSPTHLIKTRGQQVTLRCSPKSGHDTVSWYQQALGQGPQFIFQYYEEEERQRGNFPDRFSGHQFPNYSSELNVNALLLGDSALYLCASHSGLAGVGEQFFGPGTRLTVL.

The rearrangement links TRBV5-5 to TRBJ1-1; the D is unclear. The CDR3 spans 11 residues. Germline CDR1 and CDR2: SGHKS and YYEKEE (reference sequence). V dropped 1 base and J dropped 7 bases, with 5 bases sitting between them. The chain's CDR3 is CASSLRGEAFF. The CDR3 DNA sequence: TGTGCCAGCAGCTTGCGGGGTGAAGCTTTCTTT.

The chain has TRBV18 and TRBJ1-5; 11 bases match TRBD1. V shed 1 base, J shed 6 bases, and the junction held 11 bases outside the gene matches. This CDR3 has 18 residues. Germline lookup yields CDR1 KGHSH and CDR2 LQKENI. The CDR3 nucleotides read TGTGCCAGCTCACCACTATCCTCCGGACAGGGGGCCGGTCAGCCCCAGCATTTT. Its protein is CASSPLSSGQGAGQPQHF.

The chain joins TRBV4-3 to TRBJ2-7; the D gene is possibly TRBD1 (5 bases). V gave up 0 bases and J gave up 0 bases, with 12 bases separating them. Germline-derived CDR1 and CDR2 are LGHNA and YSLEER. The CDR3 runs 16 residues. CDR3 residues: CASSQDLQGPSYEQYF. Written as DNA, the CDR3 is TGCGCCAGCAGCCAAGATCTCCAGGGCCCCTCCTACGAGCAGTACTTC.

The chain carries TRBV9 and TRBJ2-1; 7 positions agree with TRBD2. CDR1 SGDLS and CDR2 YYNGEE come from the germline V gene. The CDR3 totals 13 residues. The J segment lost 2 bases and the V segment lost 7 bases, leaving 3 bases of the junction unmatched. The DNA for the CDR3 is TGTGCCAGCGGGGGGGGTACCTACAATGAGCAGTTCTTC. Translating it yields CASGGGTYNEQFF.

This sequence joins TRBV20-1 and TRBJ1-5, with a possible D match to TRBD1 (5 bases). V was cut by 3 bases and J by 3 bases, with 9 bases left in between. This CDR3 is built from 13 residues. The germline CDR1 and CDR2 sequences are DFQATT and SNEGSKA (reference sequence). In DNA, the CDR3 is TGCAGTGCTAGTAAGGACACCAATCAGCCCCAGCATTTT. Protein: CSASKDTNQPQHF.

The rearrangement joins TRBV11-2 to TRBJ1-6, with TRBD1 identical over 8 bases. The CDR3 covers 16 residues. V lost 5 bases, J lost 0 bases, and 3 bases stayed unmatched. Germline assignment: CDR1 SGHAT and CDR2 FQNNGV. DNA of the CDR3: TGTGCCAGCAGCCCGACAGGGGCCTCCTATAATTCACCCCTCCACTTT. Amino acid sequence: CASSPTGASYNSPLHF. The whole variable domain, remainder taken from reference TRBV11-2 and TRBJ1-6, is EAGVAQSPRYKIIEKRQSVAFWCNPISGHATLYWYQQILGQGPKLLIQFQNNGVVDDSQLPKDRFSAERLKGVDSTLKIQPAKLEDSAVYLCASSPTGASYNSPLHFGNGTRLTVT.

J is TRBJ2-1 and V is TRBV7-8; 9 positions match TRBD2. The CDR3 length is 15 residues. Per germline, CDR1 SGHVS and CDR2 FQNEAQ. J gave up 7 bases and V 1 base, and 5 bases lay outside the gene matches. CDR3 bases: TGTGCCAGCAGCTTAGTCGCGGGGGGGCATAATGAGCAGTTCTTC. This gives the protein CASSLVAGGHNEQFF.

This clone was recorded once. The V and J genes are TRBV5-1 and TRBJ1-6; D might be TRBD1 (5 bases). Between the trimmed V and J ends, which lost 5 bases and 9 bases, there was a span of 18 bases. Germline CDR1 reads SGHRS; CDR2 reads YFSETQ. The CDR3 runs to 15 residues. This CDR3 is CASSPGPGKVSPLHF. In nucleotides, the CDR3 is TGCGCCAGCAGTCCCGGTCCAGGGAAAGTTTCACCCCTCCACTTT.

Here the CDR3 reads CASSPGGSYGYTF. CDR3 coding DNA: TGTGCCAGCTCACCCGGCGGAAGCTATGGCTACACCTTC. The V and J genes are TRBV18 and TRBJ1-2; D uncertain. V lost 3 bases, J lost 4 bases, and 9 bases lay in between. Germline values: CDR1 KGHSH, CDR2 LQKENI. This CDR3 contains 13 residues.

This clone has only one observation. The chain recombines TRBV27 with TRBJ2-7; 9 bases agree with TRBD1. Trimming removed 2 bases from V and 4 bases from J; junction bases left unmatched: 6. Per germline, CDR1 MNHEY and CDR2 SMNVEV (reference sequence). The CDR3 contains 15 residues. CDR3 DNA sequence: TGTGCCAGCAGTTTAACCGGGACAGGGATTTACGAGCAGTACTTC. Its protein product is CASSLTGTGIYEQYF.

CDR3 region: CASSHGGSYNEQFF. CDR3 bases: TGTGCCAGCAGCCATGGGGGGAGTTACAATGAGCAGTTCTTC. The chain recombines TRBV4-2 with TRBJ2-1; TRBD2 might be the D (6 bases). The CDR3 extends over 14 amino acids. CDR1 is LGHNA and CDR2 is YNFKEQ in the germline V gene. Trimming left V 3 bases short and J 4 bases short, with 10 bases between.

The chain uses TRBV10-1 and TRBJ2-6; D perhaps matches TRBD1 (6 bases). CDR1 and CDR2 from the germline V gene are WNHNN and SYGVQD (reference sequence). V gave up 0 bases and J gave up 2 bases, with 26 bases separating them. The CDR3 has 22 amino acids. The CDR3 protein is CASSESGLTTGRKLAGANVLTF. In DNA form, the CDR3 reads TGCGCCAGCAGTGAGTCGGGATTAACGACAGGTCGAAAGCTGGCTGGGGCCAACGTCCTGACTTTC.

The chain employs TRBV5-1 and TRBJ2-5, with D possibly matching TRBD2 (6 bases). The germline CDR1 and CDR2 sequences are SGHRS and YFSETQ. This CDR3 has 15 residues. The ends were cut back, 0 bases at V and 1 base at J, with 10 bases in the middle. CDR3 sequence: CASSLEVRGQETQYF. The CDR3 bases are TGCGCCAGCAGCTTGGAGGTGCGGGGCCAAGAGACCCAGTACTTC.

V gene TRBV24-1 combines with J gene TRBJ2-1, with D perhaps TRBD1 (6 bases). The V and J ends lost 5 bases and 0 bases respectively, with 28 bases between them. This CDR3 region has 21 residues. The germline CDR1 and CDR2 sequences are KGHDR and SFDVKD. DNA for the CDR3: TGTGCCACCAGTGCCCAGATGGGGCAGGGGCGTCCCCGAAGCTCCTACAATGAGCAGTTCTTC. Translating it yields CATSAQMGQGRPRSSYNEQFF.

The V gene is TRBV4-3, the J gene TRBJ2-1; 7 bases match TRBD2. Germline V gene data show CDR1 as LGHNA and CDR2 as YSLEER. Trimming at V came to 4 bases and at J to 1 base, leaving 7 bases not matched to a gene. CDR3 length: 16 residues. Here the CDR3 reads CASSLTGTTSYNEQFF. The CDR3 DNA sequence: TGCGCCAGCAGCCTGACCGGGACTACGTCCTACAATGAGCAGTTCTTC.

The chain combines TRBV5-1 with TRBJ2-7; 10 nucleotides match TRBD2. The CDR3 is 18 residues long. Germline V gene lookup returns CDR1 SGHRS and CDR2 YFSETQ. V shed 3 bases and J 0 bases; nucleotides not matched to a gene: 12. The CDR3 coding sequence is TGCGCCAGCAGCTATTCCGGGACTAGCGTCCTAAGCTCCTACGAGCAGTACTTC. This codes for CASSYSGTSVLSSYEQYF.

This rearrangement joins TRBV12-3 or TRBV12-4 to TRBJ1-1, with D possibly TRBD1 on 5 matching bases. Between the trimmed V and J ends, which lost 7 bases and 4 bases, there was a span of 13 bases. The length of the CDR3 is 13 residues. The CDR3 region is CASNRQQSTEAFF. The CDR3 coding sequence is TGTGCCAGCAATCGACAGCAGAGCACTGAAGCTTTCTTT.

V gene TRBV28 combines with J gene TRBJ2-3, with TRBD1 matching 7 bases. Losses at the gene ends were 6 bases for V and 0 bases for J; bases not matched to a gene: 18. The CDR3 loop spans 19 amino acids. Germline-derived CDR1 and CDR2 are MDHEN and SYDVKM. CDR3 protein: CASRLFTGRQGFSTDTQYF. The CDR3 region has the DNA TGTGCCAGCAGACTTTTTACAGGGAGACAGGGCTTTAGCACAGATACGCAGTATTTT.